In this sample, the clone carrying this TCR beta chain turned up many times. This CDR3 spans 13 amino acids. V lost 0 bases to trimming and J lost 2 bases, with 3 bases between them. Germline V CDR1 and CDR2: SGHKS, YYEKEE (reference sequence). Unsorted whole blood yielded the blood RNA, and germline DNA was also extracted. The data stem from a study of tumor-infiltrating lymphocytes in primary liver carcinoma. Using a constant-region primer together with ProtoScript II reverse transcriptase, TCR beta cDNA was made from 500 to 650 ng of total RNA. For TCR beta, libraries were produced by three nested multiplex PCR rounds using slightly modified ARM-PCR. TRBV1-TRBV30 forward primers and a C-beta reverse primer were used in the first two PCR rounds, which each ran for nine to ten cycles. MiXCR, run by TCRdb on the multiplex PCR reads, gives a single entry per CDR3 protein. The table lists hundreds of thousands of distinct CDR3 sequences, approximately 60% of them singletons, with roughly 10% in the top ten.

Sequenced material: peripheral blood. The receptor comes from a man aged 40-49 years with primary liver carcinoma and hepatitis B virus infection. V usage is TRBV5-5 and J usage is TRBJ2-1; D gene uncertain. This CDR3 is CASSLGAYNEQFF. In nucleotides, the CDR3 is TGTGCCAGCAGCTTGGGGGCCTACAATGAGCAGTTCTTC.